This T cell receptor beta chain was profiled in a study of control samples from healthy donors and cancer patients. Germline CDR1 and CDR2: SNHLY and FYNNEI. This CDR3 spans 16 amino acids. The V segment lost 5 bases and the J segment 0 bases; nucleotides outside the gene matches: 9. Only in-frame clones appear in the TCRdb table, and some are missing; sequencing was by immunoSEQ multiplex PCR. The table includes roughly 24,000 clones, more than 75% detected once. V usage is TRBV2 and J usage is TRBJ2-5; 7 bases match TRBD2. The source is a man aged 60-69 years with colorectal cancer. The sequencing input was PBMCs. The CDR3 loop reads CASSIQAGKNQETQYF. The DNA for the CDR3 is TGTGCCAGCAGTATTCAAGCGGGGAAAAACCAAGAGACCCAGTACTTC.